This T cell receptor beta chain came from a study of blood T cell repertoires in COVID-19. Background on the study: Acute-phase and convalescent COVID-19 samples originated in the United States, Italy and Spain. T cells, B-cell-depleted T cells, or PBMCs supplied cDNA or gDNA.

This table comes from immunoSEQ multiplex PCR, and its TCRdb copy is limited to in-frame clones, with some not included. The table shows 150,000 to 200,000 clones, with 87% occurring only once. This CDR3 has 15 amino acids. V lost 0 bases and J lost 4; bases outside the gene matches: 4. Germline values: CDR1 SGDLS, CDR2 YYNGEE. This receptor was identified in a woman between 65 and 79 years old with COVID-19, enrolled during active disease. Sample: peripheral blood. This sequence joins TRBV9 and TRBJ2-1; 7 nucleotides align to TRBD1. CDR3 DNA: TGTGCCAGCAGCGTAGGGACAGGAAAATACAATGAGCAGTTCTTC. It translates to CASSVGTGKYNEQFF.